One and the same sample provided the 22 T cell receptor beta chains below, sequenced in a study of OX40 agonist ivuxolimab in advanced cancers. Assay used: immunoSEQ multiplex PCR; TCRdb lists only in-frame clones, some missing. This sample has about 72,000 clones, with over 70% found just once. Sequenced material: CD4+ or CD8+ T cells sorted from blood, taken in a trial of the OX40 agonist ivuxolimab. Receptors were obtained from an adult with an advanced solid tumor such as melanoma, head and neck, liver or kidney cancer.

The V and J genes are TRBV10-3 and TRBJ2-5; TRBD2 matches 7 bases. The V gene's germline CDR1 is ENHRY and CDR2 SYGVKD. There are 16 residues in the CDR3. Trimming removed 4 bases from V and 5 bases from J; junction bases left unmatched: 13. The CDR3 coding sequence is TGTGCCATCAGTGGAATCTTCGGCGGGAGTGGGGAGACCCAGTACTTC. Its translation: CAISGIFGGSGETQYF.

The rearrangement uses TRBV5-6 and TRBJ1-5; D unclear. This CDR3 has 14 residues. V was trimmed by 0 bases and J by 3 bases, leaving 7 bases between them. Germline assignment: CDR1 SGHDT and CDR2 YYEEEE. The CDR3 DNA sequence: TGTGCCAGCAGCTTGGGGAGAGCCAATCAGCCCCAGCATTTT. Its protein is CASSLGRANQPQHF.

The chain recombines TRBV11-3 with TRBJ1-1; TRBD1 agrees at 8 bases. This CDR3 region has 15 residues. The germline V gene encodes CDR1 SGHNT and CDR2 YENEEA. J lost 4 bases, V lost 1 base, and 5 bases had no gene match. The CDR3 reads CASSLGTGSSTEAFF. Here the CDR3 DNA reads TGTGCCAGCAGCTTAGGGACAGGGTCGTCCACTGAAGCTTTCTTT.

The chain joins TRBV7-6 to TRBJ1-1, with TRBD1 as a possible D gene (5 bases). This CDR3 is 14 amino acids long. V lost 4 bases and J 6 bases, leaving 15 bases between the germline ends. Germline-derived CDR1 and CDR2 are SGHVS and FNYEAQ. CDR3 region: CASSSPFGGAEAFF. The CDR3 DNA sequence: TGTGCCAGCAGCTCCCCCTTTGGGGGGGCTGAAGCTTTCTTT.

The V and J genes are TRBV2 and TRBJ1-1; TRBD1 agrees at 7 bases. The junction had 6 bases not matched to a gene; V was cut back by 5 bases and J by 6 bases. From germline, CDR1 is SNHLY and CDR2 FYNNEI. The CDR3 runs to 13 residues. CDR3 sequence reads: CASSLQGRAEAFF. The CDR3 DNA sequence: TGTGCCAGCAGTTTACAGGGGAGGGCTGAAGCTTTCTTT.

This chain connects TRBV19 to TRBJ2-5; D might be TRBD1 (6 bases). The CDR3 runs to 13 residues. The V end was cut by 8 bases, the J end by 0 bases, with 10 bases between. CDR1 and CDR2 from the germline V gene are LNHDA and SQIVND (reference sequence). For the CDR3, the DNA is TGTGCCAGTGGGGACAAACACCAAGAGACCCAGTACTTC. Residues: CASGDKHQETQYF.

V is TRBV11-2 and J is TRBJ2-2, with D possibly being TRBD2 (5 bases). Germline assignment: CDR1 SGHAT and CDR2 FQNNGV. V lost 5 bases to trimming and J lost 6 bases, with 13 bases between them. The CDR3 has 14 residues. CDR3 bases: TGTGCCAGCAGCCCGGACTCTTGGTCCGGGGAGCTGTTTTTT. Its translation: CASSPDSWSGELFF.

The rearrangement joins TRBV11-3 to TRBJ1-1; D call uncertain. The V and J ends lost 4 bases and 1 base respectively, with 7 bases between them. CDR1 SGHNT and CDR2 YENEEA come from the germline V gene. The CDR3 loop spans 13 amino acids. The CDR3 loop is CASSSRQNTEAFF. CDR3 coding DNA: TGTGCCAGCAGCTCTAGACAGAACACTGAAGCTTTCTTT.

The rearrangement uses TRBV7-2 and TRBJ2-7; D unclear. V lost 2 bases, J lost 3 bases, and 11 bases lay in between. This CDR3 contains 14 residues. CDR1 and CDR2 (germline): SGHTA, FQGNSA. The CDR3 DNA is TGTGCCAGCAGCTTAAGGATAAAAAGCTACGAGCAGTACTTC. This translates into CASSLRIKSYEQYF.

This clone has more than one count but fewer than ten. This rearrangement joins TRBV2 to TRBJ1-1, with 8 bases fitting TRBD1. Germline V gives CDR1 SNHLY, CDR2 FYNNEI. The CDR3 contains 15 residues. Unmatched junction bases numbered 9, after V lost 4 bases and J lost 5 bases. CDR3 sequence (DNA): TGTGCCAGCAGTGCACCGCAGGGGGCGGGAACTGAAGCTTTCTTT. This translates into CASSAPQGAGTEAFF.

The chain carries TRBV5-6 and TRBJ2-7, with D unresolved. The CDR3 has 13 residues. CDR1 and CDR2 from the germline V gene are SGHDT and YYEEEE. Deletions cut 4 bases from V and 3 bases from J, with 11 bases between. The CDR3 is CASSPLLNYEQYF. CDR3 nucleotide sequence: TGTGCCAGCAGCCCATTACTAAACTACGAGCAGTACTTC.

The chain links TRBV18 to TRBJ1-1, with D unresolved. The length of the CDR3 is 13 residues. Trimming shortened V by 0 bases and J by 4 bases, and 6 bases separated the two germline ends. Germline CDR1 reads KGHSH; CDR2 reads LQKENI. CDR3 region: CASSPPGSTEAFF. The DNA for the CDR3 is TGTGCCAGCTCACCACCGGGTAGCACTGAAGCTTTCTTT.

The chain joins TRBV5-1 to TRBJ2-3; D ambiguous. Trimming removed 4 bases at V and 4 bases at J, with 13 bases between. This CDR3 has 14 amino acids. Looked up from germline, CDR1 is SGHRS and CDR2 is YFSETQ. CDR3 DNA sequence: TGCGCCAGCAGCCATCCGGCTAGTGCAGATACGCAGTATTTT. It codes for CASSHPASADTQYF.

This clone was observed a single time. The V and J genes are TRBV5-1 and TRBJ2-6; possibly TRBD1 or TRBD2 for D (5 bases each). The CDR3 covers 17 residues. V was trimmed by 7 bases and J by 0 bases, leaving 17 bases between them. Per germline, CDR1 SGHRS and CDR2 YFSETQ. CDR3 bases: TGCGCCAGCGTGCAGGGTAGCGTGATCTCTGGGGCCAACGTCCTGACTTTC. Its protein product is CASVQGSVISGANVLTF. The whole variable domain, remainder taken from reference TRBV5-1 and TRBJ2-6, is KAGVTQTPRYLIKTRGQQVTLSCSPISGHRSVSWYQQTPGQGLQFLFEYFSETQRNKGNFPGRFSGRQFSNSRSEMNVSTLELGDSALYLCASVQGSVISGANVLTFGAGSRLTVL.

The rearrangement links TRBV19 to TRBJ1-3; D possibly corresponds to TRBD1 (5 bases). The CDR3 has 14 amino acids. CDR1 and CDR2 from the germline V gene are LNHDA and SQIVND (reference sequence). Trimming took 5 bases from V and 0 from J, leaving 8 bases between them. This chain's CDR3 is CASSDSNSGNTIYF. CDR3 sequence (DNA): TGTGCCAGTAGTGACAGTAACTCTGGAAACACCATATATTTT.

V gene TRBV5-6 combines with J gene TRBJ1-1, with 7 bases matching TRBD1. Germline values: CDR1 SGHDT, CDR2 YYEEEE. CDR3 length: 15 amino acids. After removal of 3 bases from V and 1 base from J, the junction contained 6 bases not matched to a gene. The chain's CDR3 is CASSSRTGWNTEAFF. The DNA of the CDR3 is TGTGCCAGCAGCTCACGGACAGGATGGAACACTGAAGCTTTCTTT.

This chain uses TRBV5-1 with TRBJ2-6; D remains unclear. Deletions cut 6 bases from V and 3 bases from J, with 10 bases between. This CDR3 is 14 amino acids long. CDR1 is SGHRS, CDR2 YFSETQ, per germline. The CDR3 coding sequence is TGCGCCAGCAAACCGCTAATTGGGGCCAACGTCCTGACTTTC. Its protein is CASKPLIGANVLTF.

V gene TRBV19 combines with J gene TRBJ2-2; 9 nucleotides line up with TRBD1. The CDR3 sequence is 15 residues long. The V gene's germline CDR1 is LNHDA and CDR2 SQIVND (reference sequence). V lost 7 bases to trimming and J lost 6 bases; unmatched junction nucleotides: 9. The CDR3 region is CASTNGQGYAGELFF. The DNA for the CDR3 is TGTGCCAGTACCAACGGACAGGGGTATGCCGGGGAGCTGTTTTTT.

V and J are TRBV7-2 and TRBJ1-5; TRBD1 aligns across 7 bases. Germline CDR1 reads SGHTA; CDR2 reads FQGNSA. The CDR3 runs to 15 residues. Unmatched junction bases numbered 1, after V lost 1 base and J lost 1 base. For the CDR3, the DNA is TGTGCCAGCAGCTTAGTACAGGGGAGCAATCAGCCCCAGCATTTT. It is translated as CASSLVQGSNQPQHF.

This rearrangement joins TRBV5-1 to TRBJ2-7; TRBD2 matches 10 bases. The CDR3 sequence is 15 residues long. Germline values: CDR1 SGHRS, CDR2 YFSETQ. V was pared by 0 bases and J by 4 bases, with 4 bases of the junction left unmatched. The CDR3 protein is CASSLASGSVYEQYF. For the CDR3, the DNA is TGCGCCAGCAGCTTGGCTAGCGGGAGTGTTTACGAGCAGTACTTC.

The table lists this clone with a count of one. The sample has other DNA sequences that encode this CDR3 too. This chain connects TRBV4-3 to TRBJ2-3; D might be TRBD1 (5 bases). Between the trimmed V and J ends, which lost 4 bases and 4 bases, there was a span of 12 bases. The CDR3 runs 14 residues. From germline, CDR1 is LGHNA and CDR2 YSLEER. This CDR3 reads CASSLGQGADTQYF. The DNA for the CDR3 is TGCGCCAGCAGCCTCGGGCAAGGGGCAGATACGCAGTATTTT.

This chain connects TRBV7-2 to TRBJ1-6; 9 bases are shared with TRBD1. This CDR3 has 16 amino acids. Germline CDR1 is SGHTA and CDR2 is FQGNSA. Trimming cost V 3 bases and J 9 bases; bases outside gene matches: 9. Written as DNA, the CDR3 is TGTGCCAGCAGCTTCACCGGGACAGGGTCGGGTTCACCCCTCCACTTT. The encoded protein is CASSFTGTGSGSPLHF.